The TCR beta chain described here comes from a study of blood T cell repertoires in COVID-19. Profiled with immunoSEQ multiplex PCR; TCRdb holds only in-frame clones, not every one. Of more than 150,000 clones listed, roughly 80% are singletons. Trimming left V 0 bases short and J 2 bases short, with 12 bases between. Germline-derived CDR1 and CDR2 are LGHNA and YSLEER. This CDR3 comprises 16 residues. Sequencing was carried out using peripheral blood. This rearrangement joins TRBV4-3 to TRBJ2-3; weak D call: TRBD2 (5 bases). This TCR derives from a man aged 30 to 39 with active or convalescent COVID-19. The CDR3 here is CASSQDLDYNTDTQYF. The CDR3 DNA sequence: TGCGCCAGCAGCCAAGATTTAGACTATAACACAGATACGCAGTATTTT.